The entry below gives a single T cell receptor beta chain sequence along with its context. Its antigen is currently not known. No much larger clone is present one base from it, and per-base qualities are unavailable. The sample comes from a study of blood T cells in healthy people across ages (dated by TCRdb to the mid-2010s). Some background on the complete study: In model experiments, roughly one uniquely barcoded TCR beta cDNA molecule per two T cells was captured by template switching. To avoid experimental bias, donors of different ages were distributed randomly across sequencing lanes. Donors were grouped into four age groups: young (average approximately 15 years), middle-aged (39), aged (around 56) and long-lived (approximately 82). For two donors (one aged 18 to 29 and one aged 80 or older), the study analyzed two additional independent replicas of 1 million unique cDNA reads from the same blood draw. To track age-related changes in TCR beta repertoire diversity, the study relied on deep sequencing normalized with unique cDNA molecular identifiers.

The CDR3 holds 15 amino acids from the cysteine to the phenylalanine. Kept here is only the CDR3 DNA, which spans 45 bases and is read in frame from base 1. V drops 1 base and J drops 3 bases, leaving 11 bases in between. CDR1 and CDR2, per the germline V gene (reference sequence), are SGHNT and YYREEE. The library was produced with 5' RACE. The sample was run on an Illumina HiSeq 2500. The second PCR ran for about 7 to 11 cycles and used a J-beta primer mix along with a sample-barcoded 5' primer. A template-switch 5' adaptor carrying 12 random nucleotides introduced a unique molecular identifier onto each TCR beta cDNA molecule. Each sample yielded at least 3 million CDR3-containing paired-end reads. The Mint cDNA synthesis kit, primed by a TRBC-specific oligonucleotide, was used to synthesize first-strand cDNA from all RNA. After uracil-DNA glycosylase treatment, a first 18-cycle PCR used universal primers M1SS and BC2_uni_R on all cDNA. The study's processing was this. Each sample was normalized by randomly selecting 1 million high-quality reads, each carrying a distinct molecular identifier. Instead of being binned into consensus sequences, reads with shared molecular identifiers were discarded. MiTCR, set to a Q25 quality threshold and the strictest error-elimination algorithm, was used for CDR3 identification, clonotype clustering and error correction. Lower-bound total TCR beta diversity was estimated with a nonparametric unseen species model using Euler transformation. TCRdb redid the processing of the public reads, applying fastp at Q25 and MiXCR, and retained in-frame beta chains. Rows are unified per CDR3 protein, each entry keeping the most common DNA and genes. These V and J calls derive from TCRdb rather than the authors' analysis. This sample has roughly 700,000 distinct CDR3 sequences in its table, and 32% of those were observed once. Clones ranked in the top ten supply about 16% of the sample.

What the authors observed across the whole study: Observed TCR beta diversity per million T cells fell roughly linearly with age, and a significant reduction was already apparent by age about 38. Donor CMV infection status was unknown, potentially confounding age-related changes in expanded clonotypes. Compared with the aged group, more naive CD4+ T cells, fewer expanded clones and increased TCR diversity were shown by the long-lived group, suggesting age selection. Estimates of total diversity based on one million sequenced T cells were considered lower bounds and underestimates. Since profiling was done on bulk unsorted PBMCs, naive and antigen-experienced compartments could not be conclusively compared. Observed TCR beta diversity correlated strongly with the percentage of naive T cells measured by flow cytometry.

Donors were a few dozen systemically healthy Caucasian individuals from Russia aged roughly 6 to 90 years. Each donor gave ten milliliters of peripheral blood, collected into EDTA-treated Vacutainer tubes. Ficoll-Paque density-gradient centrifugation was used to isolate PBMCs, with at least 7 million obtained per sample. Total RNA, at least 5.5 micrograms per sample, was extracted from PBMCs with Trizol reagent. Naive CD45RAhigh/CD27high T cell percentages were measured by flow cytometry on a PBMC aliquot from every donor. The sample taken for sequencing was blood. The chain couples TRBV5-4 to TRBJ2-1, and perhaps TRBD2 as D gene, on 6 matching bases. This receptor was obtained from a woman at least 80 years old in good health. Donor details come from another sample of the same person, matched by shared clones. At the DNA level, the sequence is TGTGCCAGCAGCTTGCCCTCGGGGGTCTACAATGAGCAGTTCTTC. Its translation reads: CASSLPSGVYNEQFF.